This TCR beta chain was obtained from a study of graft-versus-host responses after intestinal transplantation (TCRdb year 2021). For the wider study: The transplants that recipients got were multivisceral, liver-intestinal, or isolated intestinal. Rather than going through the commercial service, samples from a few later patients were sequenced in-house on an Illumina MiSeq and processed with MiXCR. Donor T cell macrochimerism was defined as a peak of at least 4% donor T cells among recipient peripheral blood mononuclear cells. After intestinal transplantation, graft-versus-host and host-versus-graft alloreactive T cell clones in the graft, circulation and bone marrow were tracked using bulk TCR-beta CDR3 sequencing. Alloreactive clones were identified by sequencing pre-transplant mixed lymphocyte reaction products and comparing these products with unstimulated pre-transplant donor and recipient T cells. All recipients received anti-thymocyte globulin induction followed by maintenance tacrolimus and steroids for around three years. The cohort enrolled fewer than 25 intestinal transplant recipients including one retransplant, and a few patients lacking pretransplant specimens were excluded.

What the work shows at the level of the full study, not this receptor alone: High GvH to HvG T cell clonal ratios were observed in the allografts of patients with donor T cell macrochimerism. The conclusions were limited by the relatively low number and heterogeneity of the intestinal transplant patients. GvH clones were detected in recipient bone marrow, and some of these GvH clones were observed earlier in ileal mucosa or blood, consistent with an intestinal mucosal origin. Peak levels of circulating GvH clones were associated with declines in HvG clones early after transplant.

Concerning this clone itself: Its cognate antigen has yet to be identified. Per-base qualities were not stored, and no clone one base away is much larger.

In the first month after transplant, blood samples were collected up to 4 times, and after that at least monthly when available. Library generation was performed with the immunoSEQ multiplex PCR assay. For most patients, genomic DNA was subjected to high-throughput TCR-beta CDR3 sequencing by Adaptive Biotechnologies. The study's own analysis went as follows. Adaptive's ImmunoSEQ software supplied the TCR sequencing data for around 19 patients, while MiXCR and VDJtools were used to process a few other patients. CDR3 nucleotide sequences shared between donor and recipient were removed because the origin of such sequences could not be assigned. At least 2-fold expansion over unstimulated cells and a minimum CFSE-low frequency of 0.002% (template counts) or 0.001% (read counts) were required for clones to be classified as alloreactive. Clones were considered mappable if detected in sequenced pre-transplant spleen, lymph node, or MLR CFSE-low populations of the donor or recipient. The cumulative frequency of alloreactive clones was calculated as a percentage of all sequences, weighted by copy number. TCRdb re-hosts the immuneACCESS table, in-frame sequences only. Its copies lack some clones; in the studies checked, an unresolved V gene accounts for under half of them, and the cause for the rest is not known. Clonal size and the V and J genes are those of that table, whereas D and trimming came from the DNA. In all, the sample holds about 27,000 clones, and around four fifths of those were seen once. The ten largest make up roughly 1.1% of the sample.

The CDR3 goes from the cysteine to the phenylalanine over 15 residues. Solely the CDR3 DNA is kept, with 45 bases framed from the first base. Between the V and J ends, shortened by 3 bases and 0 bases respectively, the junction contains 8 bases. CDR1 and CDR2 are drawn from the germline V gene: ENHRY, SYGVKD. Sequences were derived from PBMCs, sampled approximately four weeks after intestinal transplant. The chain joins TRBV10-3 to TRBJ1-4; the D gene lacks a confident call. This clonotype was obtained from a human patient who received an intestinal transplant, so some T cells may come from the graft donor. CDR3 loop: CAISDPEATNEKLFF. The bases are TGTGCCATCAGTGACCCGGAAGCAACTAATGAAAAACTGTTTTTT.